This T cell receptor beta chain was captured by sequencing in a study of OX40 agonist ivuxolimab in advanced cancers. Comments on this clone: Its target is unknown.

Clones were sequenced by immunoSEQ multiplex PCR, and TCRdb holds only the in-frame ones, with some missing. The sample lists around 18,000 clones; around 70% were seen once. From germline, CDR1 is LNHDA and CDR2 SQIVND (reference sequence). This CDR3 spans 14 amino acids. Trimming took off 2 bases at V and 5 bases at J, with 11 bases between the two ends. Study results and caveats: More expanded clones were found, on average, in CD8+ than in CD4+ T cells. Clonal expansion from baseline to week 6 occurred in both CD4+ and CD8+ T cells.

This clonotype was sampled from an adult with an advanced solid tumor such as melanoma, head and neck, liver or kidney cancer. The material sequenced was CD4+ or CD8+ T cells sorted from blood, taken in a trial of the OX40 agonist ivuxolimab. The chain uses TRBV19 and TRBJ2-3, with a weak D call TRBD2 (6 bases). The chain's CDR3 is CASSINPGLDTQYF. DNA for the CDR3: TGTGCCAGTAGTATAAACCCGGGACTAGATACGCAGTATTTT. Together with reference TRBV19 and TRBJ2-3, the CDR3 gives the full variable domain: DGGITQSPKYLFRKEGQNVTLSCEQNLNHDAMYWYRQDPGQGLRLIYYSQIVNDFQKGDIAEGYSVSREKKESFPLTVTSAQKNPTAFYLCASSINPGLDTQYFGPGTRLTVL.